This T cell receptor beta chain is drawn from a study of shared clonotypes between healthy human individuals. Study information: Sampling drew on donors who were a couple of women and a few men aged 18 to 49. General study findings and limits: Sequencing depth was expected to affect clonotype sharing among donors. Naive subsets generally exceeded memory subsets in estimated richness.

As defined, naive CD8 cells were CD45RO-negative and positively selected for CCR7, with terminally differentiated effector memory CD45RA+ cells excluded. With regard to this clone: Its antigen remains unidentified.

Authors' data handling: In the immunoSEQ data, sequences were junction-only and lacked quality scores, so filtering differed. Sequenced by immunoSEQ multiplex PCR; TCRdb stores in-frame clones only, minus some. The V and J calls and clone size come from that table; D and trimming were worked out from the DNA. Of more than 600,000 clones in the sample, about 90% were seen once. This CDR3 region has 16 residues. V shed 0 bases, J shed 1 base, and the junction held 6 bases outside the gene matches. Germline lookup yields CDR1 SGHRS and CDR2 YFSETQ. This clonotype was sampled from a man aged 30-40 years in good health. The specimen sequenced was naive CD8+ T cells sorted from blood. V gene TRBV5-1 combines with J gene TRBJ2-7; 8 bases are a match to TRBD2. CDR3 bases: TGCGCCAGCAGCTTGGAAGCGGGAGAGAATTCCTACGAGCAGTACTTC. Amino acid sequence: CASSLEAGENSYEQYF.